This T cell receptor (beta chain) was captured by sequencing in a study of T cell repertoires in cytomegalovirus infection (dated by TCRdb to between 2019 and 2020). Notes on the research overall: The HLA type of each donor mattered for the analysis, because public TCR beta signatures pointed to carriage of CMV infection along with the matching HLA type.

Sequencing relied on an Illumina HiSeq 1500. The public reads were quality trimmed at Q25 with fastp and then assembled into clones with MiXCR by TCRdb, keeping productive beta chains. CDR3 protein duplicates are merged, each entry listing the most common genes and DNA. This sample gives a few hundred thousand distinct CDR3 sequences in total; about a sixth of them show up just once. 7.5% to 9% of the sample belongs to the ten largest clones. The germline V gene provides CDR1 ENHRY and CDR2 SYGVKD. V and J lose 11 bases and 2 bases, and a span of 11 bases separates them. Its CDR3 holds 12 amino acids, cysteine through phenylalanine. Of all the DNA, just the CDR3 is kept, 36 bases in frame from base 1. Study-level results and caveats: The ex vivo response was dominated by HLA-C-restricted CMV-specific TCR beta clonotypes, which also provided the single most frequent clonotype in two of eight donors. In both this cohort and an independent roughly 400-donor cohort, the cumulative frequency of public TCR beta family members distinguished carriers of CMV infection plus the relevant HLA type.

In its sample, this clonotype was seen many times. The clone's antigen remains unknown. It has no much larger one-base neighbor in the sample; base qualities were not kept. This sequence uses TRBV10-3 and TRBJ2-3; too little of a D gene remains to name it. The specimen was PBMCs. This receptor was obtained from a human donor in good health (CMV status not recorded). Some clones in this sample may be carry-over from other donors' samples. The CDR3 here reads CASAEDTDTQYF. The DNA sequence is TGTGCCTCGGCTGAGGACACAGATACGCAGTATTTT.